These 11 T cell receptor beta chains came from one sample sequenced in a study of blood T cell repertoires in COVID-19. TCRdb's copy holds only in-frame clones and misses some; the assay was immunoSEQ multiplex PCR. Among roughly 140,000 clones listed, under 90% were seen once. What was sequenced was peripheral blood. These receptors originate from a human donor in a cohort sampled during active COVID-19.

This chain links TRBV28 with TRBJ2-3; 11 nucleotides agree with TRBD1. The CDR3 is made up of 18 amino acids. Germline CDR1 MDHEN, CDR2 SYDVKM. With 5 bases clipped from V and 0 bases from J, the junction kept 10 bases outside the gene matches. The CDR3 nucleotides read TGTGCCAGCAGTACACTCCGGGACAGGGGGGAAAGCACAGATACGCAGTATTTT. This codes for CASSTLRDRGESTDTQYF.

The rearrangement uses TRBV7-2 and TRBJ2-7; 9 positions agree with TRBD1. Germline V gene lookup returns CDR1 SGHTA and CDR2 FQGNSA. After removal of 3 bases from V and 5 bases from J, the junction contained 2 bases not matched to a gene. CDR3 length: 13 residues. The CDR3 protein is CASSLDRGHEQYF. CDR3 sequence (DNA): TGTGCCAGCAGCTTGGACAGGGGCCACGAGCAGTACTTC.

This clone was picked up one time. V gene TRBV6-2 or TRBV6-3 combines with J gene TRBJ2-7, with 9 bases identical to TRBD2. Germline V CDR1 and CDR2: MNHEY, SVGEGT. The V gene end was trimmed by 2 bases and the J gene end by 3 bases; junction bases not matched to a gene: 11. The CDR3 has 17 amino acids. The DNA for the CDR3 is TGTGCCAGCAGTTACCCATACGGGACTAGCCAACACTACGAGCAGTACTTC. The encoded protein is CASSYPYGTSQHYEQYF.

This sequence joins TRBV27 and TRBJ1-5; no firm D call. The germline V gene encodes CDR1 MNHEY and CDR2 SMNVEV (reference sequence). The CDR3 totals 15 residues. V shed 5 bases and J shed 7 bases, with 18 bases lying between them. This CDR3 reads CASSGGVPERQPQHF. CDR3 DNA sequence: TGTGCCAGCAGTGGAGGCGTTCCAGAGAGGCAGCCCCAGCATTTT.

This chain connects TRBV19 to TRBJ1-4; D gene unclear. The germline V and J ends were trimmed by 9 bases and 5 bases, with 13 bases remaining between them. CDR3 size: 13 residues. Germline V CDR1 and CDR2: LNHDA, SQIVND (reference sequence). CDR3 amino acids: CASHGGLNEKLFF. The CDR3 DNA sequence: TGTGCCAGCCATGGAGGGTTAAATGAAAAACTGTTTTTT.

CDR3 DNA: TGTGCCAGCAGCTTCTCGTTTAGAGGCCCCATCGTAATATACTTC. Translating gives CASSFSFRGPIVIYF. The chain recombines TRBV7-9 with TRBJ2-5; no clear D gene. The CDR3 runs 15 residues. V lost 3 bases and J 14 bases, leaving 25 bases between the germline ends. Germline V CDR1 and CDR2: SEHNR, FQNEAQ (reference sequence).

V usage is TRBV7-9 and J usage is TRBJ2-7, with TRBD1 as a possible D gene (5 bases). The CDR3 extends over 15 amino acids. Germline loops: CDR1 SEHNR, CDR2 FQNEAQ (reference sequence). V was clipped by 3 bases and J by 2 bases, with 14 bases between them. The chain's CDR3 is CASSLGPDGPYEQYF. CDR3 DNA: TGTGCCAGCAGCTTGGGGCCCGACGGGCCCTACGAGCAGTACTTC.

This clone occurred once. The V call is TRBV6-6, the J call TRBJ2-7; the D is unclear. V dropped 4 bases and J dropped 2 bases, with 12 bases sitting between them. The CDR3 length is 14 residues. Germline CDR1 and CDR2: MNHNY and SVGAGI (reference sequence). The CDR3 coding sequence is TGTGCCAGCAGTTTTCTACGGTTCCCCTACGAGCAGTACTTC. It specifies CASSFLRFPYEQYF.

The V gene is TRBV27, the J gene TRBJ2-7; D ambiguous. The V end was cut by 4 bases, the J end by 1 base, with 11 bases between. The CDR3 has 14 amino acids. Germline V lookup: CDR1 MNHEY, CDR2 SMNVEV (reference sequence). DNA for the CDR3: TGTGCCAGCAGTTCCCTACACAGTTCCTACGAGCAGTACTTC. Amino acids: CASSSLHSSYEQYF.

V is TRBV9 and J is TRBJ2-3; 9 positions agree with TRBD2. CDR3 size: 16 residues. The junction had 8 bases not matched to a gene; V was cut back by 1 base and J by 5 bases. Germline V lookup: CDR1 SGDLS, CDR2 YYNGEE. DNA for the CDR3: TGTGCCAGCAGCGTATTACCAGCGGGAGGAGGAGATACGCAGTATTTT. It yields the protein CASSVLPAGGGDTQYF.

This sequence joins TRBV25-1 and TRBJ2-7; tentatively, D is TRBD2 (7 bases). Germline V CDR1 and CDR2: MGHDK, SYGVNS. The CDR3 extends over 15 amino acids. V was pared by 4 bases and J by 7 bases, with 20 bases between. This chain's CDR3 is CASSGGGLAFGEQYF. CDR3 sequence (DNA): TGTGCCAGCAGTGGGGGGGGCCTCGCCTTCGGGGAGCAGTACTTC.